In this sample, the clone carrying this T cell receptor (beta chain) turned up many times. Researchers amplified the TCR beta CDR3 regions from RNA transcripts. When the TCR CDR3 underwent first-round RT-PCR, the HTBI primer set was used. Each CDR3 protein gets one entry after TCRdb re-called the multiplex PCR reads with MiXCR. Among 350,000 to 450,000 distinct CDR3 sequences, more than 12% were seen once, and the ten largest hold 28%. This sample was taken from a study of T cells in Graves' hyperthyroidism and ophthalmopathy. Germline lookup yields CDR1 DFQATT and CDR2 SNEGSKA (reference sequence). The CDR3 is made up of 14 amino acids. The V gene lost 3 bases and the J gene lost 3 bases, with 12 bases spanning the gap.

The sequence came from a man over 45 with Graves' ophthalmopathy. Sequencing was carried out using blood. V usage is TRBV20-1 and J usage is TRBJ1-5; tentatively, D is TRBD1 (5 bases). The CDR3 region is CSASLGPTNQPQHF. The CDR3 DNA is TGCAGTGCTAGTTTGGGGCCAACCAATCAGCCCCAGCATTTT.